This record looks at one TCR beta chain sequence and its context. The sample originates from a study of blood T cell repertoires in COVID-19. Clones were sequenced by immunoSEQ multiplex PCR, and TCRdb holds only the in-frame ones, with some missing. The sample lists tens of thousands of clones, 65% to 85% occurring once. The sequencing input was peripheral blood. The receptor was isolated from a woman of 80 years or more with active or convalescent COVID-19.

This CDR3 is CASSEGSSSTDTQYF. CDR3 sequence (DNA): TGTGCCAGCAGTGAAGGTAGCTCTAGCACAGATACGCAGTATTTT. This chain uses TRBV6-1 with TRBJ2-3; no firm D call. V was clipped by 1 base and J by 0 bases, with 8 bases between them. Germline values: CDR1 MNHNS, CDR2 SASEGT. The CDR3 loop spans 15 amino acids.